A selection of T cell receptor beta chains follows, all from one sample in a study of blood T cell repertoires in COVID-19. Method: immunoSEQ multiplex PCR; TCRdb's copy keeps in-frame clones and lacks some. The sample consists of some 150,000 clones, 75% to 85% of them appearing once. The sample was peripheral blood. The receptors come from a man aged 55 to 70 with acute or convalescent COVID-19. Both conserved end residues are part of each CDR3. D genes are given only for firm matches. Clone size appears in some rows only: once, few, many, or a class for an expanded clone.

>-|TRBJ2-3|TRBD2|TRBV7-9
TGTGCCAGCAGCTTAGGTAGCGGGAGCACAGATACGCAGTATTTT
CASSLGSGSTDTQYF
>-|TRBJ2-2|-|TRBV7-3
TGTGCCAGCAGCTTCGGAGCAGACACCGGGGAGCTGTTTTTT
CASSFGADTGELFF
>few|TRBJ1-1|-|TRBV29-1
TGCAGCGTTGATTCCCGAAGGGACTTCGCTTTCTTT
CSVDSRRDFAFF
>-|TRBJ2-5|-|TRBV7-8
TGTGCCAGCAGCCCCGGACAGCAGAAAGAGACCCAGTACTTC
CASSPGQQKETQYF
>-|TRBJ2-1|-|TRBV18
TGTGCCAGCTTTAATCTTTTGCGGCCTGGGCAGTTCTTC
CASFNLLRPGQFF
>-|TRBJ2-1|-|TRBV6-6
TGTGCCAGCAGCGATCAGGGGGGTAGGCCCTACAATGAGCAGTTCTTC
CASSDQGGRPYNEQFF
>-|TRBJ2-7|-|TRBV12-5
TGTGCTAGTGGTTTATCGGACAGCTACGAGCAGTACTTC
CASGLSDSYEQYF
>-|TRBJ1-4|-|TRBV5-1
TGCGCCAGCAGCCGGGAGTTTAATGAAAAACTGTTTTTT
CASSREFNEKLFF
>-|TRBJ2-7|-|TRBV10-3
TGTGCCATCAGTGATAGGACTGATAACGAGCAGTACTTC
CAISDRTDNEQYF
>many|TRBJ2-7|-|TRBV12-5
TGTGCTAGTGGTCCGGGATTAACCTACGAGCAGTACTTC
CASGPGLTYEQYF
>-|TRBJ2-3|TRBD2|TRBV5-1
TGCGCCAGCAGCTCTATATTTAGCGGGAGTTCAGATACGCAGTATTTT
CASSSIFSGSSDTQYF
>-|TRBJ2-5|TRBD1|TRBV27
TGTGCCAGCAGGACAGGGATGGAGACCCAGTACTTC
CASRTGMETQYF
>-|TRBJ1-2|-|TRBV12-5
TGTGCTAGTGGTTTGGTAATCGGAACAGCCCCCTATGGCTACACCTTC
CASGLVIGTAPYGYTF
>-|TRBJ1-1|-|TRBV4-2
TGTGCCAGCAGCCTGACAATGAACACTGAAGCTTTCTTT
CASSLTMNTEAFF
>-|TRBJ2-7|-|TRBV27
TGTGCCAGCTCAGACAGCGCAAACCCTTACGAGCAGTACTTC
CASSDSANPYEQYF
>-|TRBJ1-3|TRBD1|TRBV2
TGTGCCAGCAGGAAAGGGACAGGCTTAGTACACACCATATATTTT
CASRKGTGLVHTIYF
>-|TRBJ1-2|-|TRBV5-1
TGCGCCAGCAGCTTGGAGAGGCTTAGCCCTAACTATGGCTACACCTTC
CASSLERLSPNYGYTF
>-|TRBJ2-7|TRBD2|TRBV28
TGTGCCAGCAGTCCCGCCGGGAGGGGACACGAGCAGTACTTC
CASSPAGRGHEQYF
>-|TRBJ1-2|-|TRBV6-2/TRBV6-3
TGTGCCAGCAGTTACTCCCAGGGTTCCTATGGCTACACCTTC
CASSYSQGSYGYTF
>-|TRBJ2-3|TRBD2|TRBV19
TGTGCCAGTAGCGCTCAGGGAGGGAAGTGGTCAGATACGCAGTATTTT
CASSAQGGKWSDTQYF
>-|TRBJ1-5|-|TRBV27
TGTGCCAGCAGTTTGAGGCAGTCCCGGCAGCCCCAGCATTTT
CASSLRQSRQPQHF
>-|TRBJ1-2|-|TRBV20-1
TGCAGTGCTAGTTCTCCGGAGGGCTATGGCTACACCTTC
CSASSPEGYGYTF
>-|TRBJ2-1|-|TRBV28
TGTGCCAGCAACAACCTTGCGGGACTTTACAATGAGCAGTTCTTC
CASNNLAGLYNEQFF
>-|TRBJ2-5|-|TRBV24-1
TGTGCCACCAGTGATACAGGGACATTTCAAGAGACCCAGTACTTC
CATSDTGTFQETQYF
>few|TRBJ2-4|-|TRBV7-8
TGTGCCAGCAGCTTAATTGGCCGAGGCATTCAGTACTTC
CASSLIGRGIQYF
>-|TRBJ1-4|-|TRBV6-1
TGTGCCAGCAGTACACAGGGTTCTAATGAAAAACTGTTTTTT
CASSTQGSNEKLFF
>-|TRBJ2-5|-|TRBV19
TGTGCCAGTAGTATGGGCACATTGGAGACCCAGTACTTC
CASSMGTLETQYF
>-|TRBJ2-6|TRBD1|TRBV19
TGTGCCAGTAGTCCTGGGACAGCCCTCTCCAACGTCCTGACTTTC
CASSPGTALSNVLTF
>-|TRBJ2-7|TRBD2|TRBV3-1/TRBV3-2
TGTGCCAGCAGCCCCCGGACTAGCGGGAAGAGCTACGAGCAGTACTTC
CASSPRTSGKSYEQYF
>-|TRBJ2-7|TRBD1|TRBV19
TGTGCCAGTAGATCACAACAGGGGTACGAGCAGTACTTC
CASRSQQGYEQYF
>few|TRBJ2-7|TRBD2|TRBV6-5
TGTGCCAGCAAAACACTAGCGGGAAAGTCCTACGAGCAGTACTTC
CASKTLAGKSYEQYF
>-|TRBJ1-1|TRBD1|TRBV7-8
TGTGCCAGCAGCTCGGACAGGGCGAACACTGAAGCTTTCTTT
CASSSDRANTEAFF
>once|TRBJ2-1|TRBD2|TRBV9
TGTGCCAGCAGGCAGTCCCTAGCGGGAGTGGATGAGCAGTTCTTC
CASRQSLAGVDEQFF
>-|TRBJ2-1|-|TRBV21-1
TGTGCCAGCAGCAAAGCTGGGACAGGGGTGGGGAATGAGCAGTTCTTC
CASSKAGTGVGNEQFF
>-|TRBJ2-7|TRBD1|TRBV4-1
TGCGCCAGCAGCCAAGGCCCGACAGGGTCGATGGAGGAGCAGTACTTC
CASSQGPTGSMEEQYF
>-|TRBJ2-1|-|TRBV10-1
TGCGCCAGCAGTGAATCCAGGCCGTATGAGCAGTTCTTC
CASSESRPYEQFF
>-|TRBJ1-1|-|TRBV28
TGTGCCAGCAGTCCCCCCTGGCAGGGAAACGCTGAAGCTTTCTTT
CASSPPWQGNAEAFF
>-|TRBJ2-1|-|TRBV28
TGTGCCAGCAGCCGGACAGCTAGAAATGAGCAGTTCTTC
CASSRTARNEQFF
>-|TRBJ2-2|-|TRBV19
TGTGCCAGTCGTCAACGGGACATCCCCACCGGGGAGCTGTTTTTT
CASRQRDIPTGELFF
>few|TRBJ2-1|TRBD2|TRBV10-3
TGTGCCACCTCCCAGCGGGAGGGTAATGAGCAGTTCTTC
CATSQREGNEQFF
>-|TRBJ2-1|-|TRBV7-3
TGTGCCAGCAGCTTACAGGGGGCTCCGCGGGAGGAGCAGTTCTTC
CASSLQGAPREEQFF
>-|TRBJ2-1|-|TRBV12-3/TRBV12-4
TGTGCCAGCAGTTGGACATTTGAGCAGTTCTTC
CASSWTFEQFF
>-|TRBJ2-7|TRBD1|TRBV5-4
TGTGCCAGCAGCGGGGGACAGGGGTACGAGCAGTACTTC
CASSGGQGYEQYF